The 22 T cell receptor beta chains below were found in one sample sequenced in a study of memory CD4+ T cells and cytomegalovirus serostatus. Single viable CD3+CD4+CD8-CD45RO+ cells were sorted as the memory CD4+ T cells. The data were produced by immunoSEQ multiplex PCR, yet TCRdb's version contains in-frame clones alone and is incomplete. This table holds about 60,000 clones, more than 65% found once. The sample taken for sequencing was memory CD4+ T cells from blood. The receptors shown here come from an adult in good health and CMV-seronegative. Some clones in this sample may be carry-over from other donors' samples.

V gene TRBV5-1 combines with J gene TRBJ2-6; D unclear. This CDR3 is 18 amino acids long. V dropped 0 bases and J dropped 0 bases, with 13 bases sitting between them. CDR1 is SGHRS, CDR2 YFSETQ, per germline. The CDR3 DNA sequence: TGCGCCAGCAGCTTGGGACCCGGCGGTAACTCTGGGGCCAACGTCCTGACTTTC. It specifies CASSLGPGGNSGANVLTF.

This CDR3 reads CASSWTSIGAEQFF. The DNA for the CDR3 is TGTGCCAGCAGTTGGACTAGCATAGGGGCTGAGCAGTTCTTC. This chain uses TRBV2 with TRBJ2-1, with 8 bases fitting TRBD2. This CDR3 region has 14 residues. Trimming removed 5 bases from V and 9 bases from J; junction bases left unmatched: 9. Germline V CDR1 and CDR2: SNHLY, FYNNEI.

The chain combines TRBV5-1 with TRBJ2-7; 9 nucleotides agree with TRBD1. The V and J ends lost 4 bases and 0 bases, in that order; junction bases with no gene match: 11. There are 17 residues in the CDR3. Germline loops: CDR1 SGHRS, CDR2 YFSETQ. The CDR3 DNA reads as TGCGCCAGCAGCCGCGGGAGACAGGGGGTCCTCTCCTACGAGCAGTACTTC. Amino acids: CASSRGRQGVLSYEQYF.

V gene TRBV9 combines with J gene TRBJ1-2; 9 bases map to TRBD1. The trim removed 4 bases at V and 5 bases at J, leaving 3 bases unmatched. The CDR3 covers 13 residues. The germline V gene has CDR1 SGDLS and CDR2 YYNGEE. For the CDR3, the DNA is TGTGCCAGCAGCTCCGGACAGGGGTATGGCTACACCTTC. Translating it yields CASSSGQGYGYTF.

The gene calls are TRBV4-1 and TRBJ2-1; possible D gene TRBD2, 6 bases. V was shortened by 2 bases and J by 3 bases, with 11 bases between the two germline ends. The CDR3 runs to 15 residues. CDR1 is MGHRA and CDR2 is YSYEKL in the germline V gene. The CDR3 reads CASSQSGLIYNEQFF. CDR3 DNA: TGCGCCAGCAGCCAATCCGGACTAATCTACAATGAGCAGTTCTTC.

The chain is built from TRBV2 and TRBJ2-5, with 11 bases aligning to TRBD2. From germline, CDR1 is SNHLY and CDR2 FYNNEI. This CDR3 comprises 15 residues. Trimming at V came to 8 bases and at J to 4 bases, leaving 9 bases not matched to a gene. The CDR3 DNA is TGTGCCAGCGGGACTAGCGGAGGGTATGGAGAGACCCAGTACTTC. Residues: CASGTSGGYGETQYF.

CDR3 sequence (DNA): TGTGCCAGCAGCTTGGCCGGATCCGATACGCAGTATTTT. Its translation is CASSLAGSDTQYF. The chain recombines TRBV5-6 with TRBJ2-3; no reliable D call. The CDR3 runs to 13 residues. Germline values: CDR1 SGHDT, CDR2 YYEEEE. V lost 0 bases to trimming and J lost 6 bases, with 8 bases between them.

The rearrangement links TRBV11-2 to TRBJ2-1; D not resolved. V lost 3 bases and J 4 bases, leaving 7 bases between the germline ends. This CDR3 is 13 amino acids long. Germline CDR1 is SGHAT and CDR2 is FQNNGV. The CDR3 reads CASSLNGYNEQFF. CDR3 in DNA: TGTGCCAGCAGCTTGAACGGATACAATGAGCAGTTCTTC.

The rearrangement joins TRBV29-1 to TRBJ1-2; the match to TRBD1 covers 8 bases. Germline V CDR1 and CDR2: SQVTM, ANQGSEA. This CDR3 has 12 amino acids. Trimming took 4 bases from V and 6 from J; bases not matched to a gene: 4. The CDR3 region is CSVGGQANGYTF. CDR3 in DNA: TGCAGCGTTGGGGGACAGGCAAATGGCTACACCTTC.

With respect to this clone: Other nucleotide sequences from this sample produce the same CDR3. V usage is TRBV7-9 and J usage is TRBJ2-7, with 7 bases lining up with TRBD1. This CDR3 is 13 amino acids long. V shed 2 bases and J 7 bases; nucleotides not matched to a gene: 5. Per germline, CDR1 SEHNR and CDR2 FQNEAQ (reference sequence). DNA for the CDR3: TGTGCCAGCAGCTTAACAGGGGTGGGGGAGCAGTACTTC. This translates into CASSLTGVGEQYF. Complete variable domain (other parts from reference TRBV7-9 and TRBJ2-7): DTGVSQNPRHKITKRGQNVTFRCDPISEHNRLYWYRQTLGQGPEFLTYFQNEAQLEKSRLLSDRFSAERPKGSFSTLEIQRTEQGDSAMYLCASSLTGVGEQYFGPGTRLTVT.

The V and J genes are TRBV29-1 and TRBJ2-7; TRBD1 agrees at 8 bases. Germline CDR1 reads SQVTM; CDR2 reads ANQGSEA. The CDR3 spans 13 residues. V lost 2 bases and J lost 4; bases outside the gene matches: 4. The CDR3 reads CSVERQGTYEQYF. The DNA of the CDR3 is TGCAGCGTTGAAAGACAGGGGACATACGAGCAGTACTTC.

This clone was counted between two and nine times. The chain recombines TRBV29-1 with TRBJ2-3, with D possibly TRBD2 on 7 matching bases. The CDR3 is made up of 13 amino acids. The V gene's germline CDR1 is SQVTM and CDR2 ANQGSEA. The V end was cut by 8 bases, the J end by 1 base, with 13 bases between. The CDR3 sequence: CSTGRGRTDTQYF. The CDR3 region has the DNA TGCAGCACCGGGCGGGGGCGCACAGATACGCAGTATTTT.

The J gene is TRBJ2-7, the V gene TRBV7-2, with 15 bases aligning to TRBD2. CDR1 and CDR2 from the germline V gene are SGHTA and FQGNSA. CDR3 length: 17 amino acids. The V and J ends lost 4 bases and 4 bases, in that order; junction bases with no gene match: 8. The CDR3 DNA sequence: TGTGCCAGCAGCTCCCCCGGGACTAGCGGGAGGCGGTACGAGCAGTACTTC. It specifies CASSSPGTSGRRYEQYF. The whole variable domain, filled in from reference TRBV7-2 and TRBJ2-7, reads GAGVSQSPSNKVTEKGKDVELRCDPISGHTALYWYRQSLGQGLEFLIYFQGNSAPDKSGLPSDRFSAERTGGSVSTLTIQRTQQEDSAVYLCASSSPGTSGRRYEQYFGPGTRLTVT.

This chain connects TRBV4-3 to TRBJ2-3; TRBD1 agrees at 7 bases. In germline, CDR1 is LGHNA, CDR2 YSLEER. The CDR3 covers 16 residues. V was clipped by 0 bases and J by 4 bases; unmatched bases: 7. The CDR3 nucleotides read TGCGCCAGCAGCCAAGACCCGGCAGGGGGTGCAGATACGCAGTATTTT. It encodes CASSQDPAGGADTQYF.

The chain is built from TRBV21-1 and TRBJ2-7; the listed D gene, TRBD2, was not tested against the DNA. TRBV21-1 is a listed pseudogene. CDR3 size: 16 residues. The CDR3 sequence: CASSPRRGITIYEQYF. The CDR3 region has the DNA TGTGCCAGCAGCCCCCGCCGGGGAATTACCATCTACGAGCAGTACTTC.

The chain couples TRBV5-1 to TRBJ2-7; 10 bases fit TRBD1. The CDR3 spans 16 residues. Germline CDR1 reads SGHRS; CDR2 reads YFSETQ. With 4 bases clipped from V and 3 bases from J, the junction kept 10 bases outside the gene matches. DNA for the CDR3: TGCGCCAGCAGCCAGCCCTACGGGACAGGGGACTACGAGCAGTACTTC. Translating gives CASSQPYGTGDYEQYF.

The table lists this clone with a few counts. The chain uses TRBV14 and TRBJ2-1; TRBD2 agrees at 9 bases. J lost 4 bases, V lost 4 bases, and 5 bases had no gene match. In germline, CDR1 is SGHDN, CDR2 FVKESK. The CDR3 runs to 15 residues. CDR3 sequence (DNA): TGTGCCAGCAGCCTTCTAGCGGGGAATTACAATGAGCAGTTCTTC. It translates to CASSLLAGNYNEQFF. Full variable domain (rest looked up from reference TRBV14 and TRBJ2-1): EAGVTQFPSHSVIEKGQTVTLRCDPISGHDNLYWYRRVMGKEIKFLLHFVKESKQDESGMPNNRFLAERTGGTYSTLKVQPAELEDSGVYFCASSLLAGNYNEQFFGPGTRLTVL.

The chain is built from TRBV7-8 and TRBJ2-7, with D possibly matching TRBD2 (6 bases). Germline V lookup: CDR1 SGHVS, CDR2 FQNEAQ. The CDR3 runs to 15 residues. The V and J ends lost 1 base and 3 bases respectively, with 13 bases between them. For the CDR3, the DNA is TGTGCCAGCAGCTTAGGGGACGGGAGTGACTACGAGCAGTACTTC. Residues: CASSLGDGSDYEQYF.

V and J are TRBV5-1 and TRBJ2-2; TRBD2 agrees at 9 bases. The CDR3 length is 16 residues. After removal of 0 bases from V and 4 bases from J, the junction contained 4 bases not matched to a gene. Germline V gene lookup returns CDR1 SGHRS and CDR2 YFSETQ. The CDR3 region is CASSLETAGGTGELFF. The CDR3 bases are TGCGCCAGCAGCTTGGAGACAGCGGGAGGCACCGGGGAGCTGTTTTTT.

This clone was counted a few times. The CDR3 is CASSFGARGTEAFF. The CDR3 region has the DNA TGTGCCAGCAGTTTCGGGGCGCGGGGCACTGAAGCTTTCTTT. The chain links TRBV27 to TRBJ1-1; perhaps TRBD1 as D (5 bases). Germline CDR1 MNHEY, CDR2 SMNVEV (reference sequence). This CDR3 has 14 residues. V lost 3 bases, J lost 4 bases, and 12 bases lay in between.

V and J are TRBV28 and TRBJ1-5, with 9 bases that match TRBD1. Trimming at V came to 7 bases and at J to 4 bases, leaving 8 bases not matched to a gene. The germline CDR1 and CDR2 sequences are MDHEN and SYDVKM. The CDR3 contains 15 residues. The CDR3 sequence is CASIIQGAPNQPQHF. The CDR3 coding sequence is TGTGCCAGCATTATACAGGGGGCCCCTAATCAGCCCCAGCATTTT.

DNA for the CDR3: TGTGCCAGCAGCCTATCCCCCCCTGACAGGGGAGACTATGGCTACACCTTC. Its translation is CASSLSPPDRGDYGYTF. The rearrangement uses TRBV7-6 and TRBJ1-2, with 8 bases fitting TRBD1. The CDR3 covers 17 residues. CDR1 and CDR2 (germline): SGHVS, FNYEAQ. The junction had 14 bases not matched to a gene; V was cut back by 5 bases and J by 3 bases.